The clone carrying this T cell receptor beta chain was observed once. The sample belongs to a study of blood T cell repertoires in COVID-19. The CDR3 is 13 amino acids. The V end lost 3 bases, the J end lost 7 bases, and 10 bases lay between the germline ends. The germline V gene encodes CDR1 KGHSH and CDR2 LQKENI. TCRdb keeps only in-frame clones here, not all; method: immunoSEQ multiplex PCR. The repertoire holds fewer than 200,000 clones, with 75% to 80% as singletons. Sequencing was carried out using peripheral blood. This clonotype was sampled from a woman aged 70-85 years with acute or convalescent COVID-19. This chain joins TRBV18 and TRBJ2-1, with D perhaps matching TRBD2 (6 bases). CDR3 loop: CASSPGTPNEQFF. The CDR3 nucleotides read TGTGCCAGCTCACCCGGGACTCCAAATGAGCAGTTCTTC. The full variable domain, its missing parts supplied by reference TRBV18 and TRBJ2-1, is NAGVMQNPRHLVRRRGQEARLRCSPMKGHSHVYWYRQLPEEGLKFMVYLQKENIIDESGMPKERFSAEFPKEGPSILRIQQVVRGDSAAYFCASSPGTPNEQFFGPGTRLTVL.